The 18 T cell receptor beta chains in this list originate from one sample, sequenced in a study of cytomegalovirus exposure and HLA in healthy donors. In the PCR, 60 Vbeta and 13 Jbeta primers were used. Sequencing was performed with immunoSEQ multiplex PCR; in TCRdb, only in-frame clones are kept and a portion is missing. The sample holds over 100,000 clones, around 77% seen once. The sequencing sample was made of PBMCs. The receptors here all came from a male donor in good health and CMV-seropositive.

This chain links TRBV18 with TRBJ2-1, with D unclear. Per the germline V gene, CDR1 is KGHSH and CDR2 is LQKENI. The CDR3 sequence is 12 residues long. Trimming took 1 base from V and 6 from J, leaving 4 bases between them. In DNA form, the CDR3 reads TGTGCCAGCTCACCACAGCGCAATGAGCAGTTCTTC. It is translated as CASSPQRNEQFF. Variable domain in full (rest from reference TRBV18 and TRBJ2-1): NAGVMQNPRHLVRRRGQEARLRCSPMKGHSHVYWYRQLPEEGLKFMVYLQKENIIDESGMPKERFSAEFPKEGPSILRIQQVVRGDSAAYFCASSPQRNEQFFGPGTRLTVL.

The chain has TRBV14 and TRBJ2-5, with 8 bases aligning to TRBD1. The V and J ends lost 5 bases and 12 bases, in that order; junction bases with no gene match: 17. The length of the CDR3 is 15 residues. Germline values: CDR1 SGHDN, CDR2 FVKESK. The CDR3 here is CASSYDRGPLGRKYF. As DNA, the CDR3 is TGTGCCAGCAGCTACGACAGGGGTCCCCTAGGACGGAAGTACTTC.

V is TRBV5-4 and J is TRBJ2-5, with a weak D call TRBD1 (6 bases). The assigned J gene may be wrong: the sequence end matches TRBJ2-7 better. The CDR3 is made up of 14 amino acids. Germline V gives CDR1 SGHNT, CDR2 YYREEE (reference sequence). The CDR3 reads CASSFLGQSYEQYF. The CDR3 DNA reads as TGTGCCAGCAGCTTTCTCGGACAGAGCTACGAGCAGTACTTC.

This chain uses TRBV5-1 with TRBJ2-3, with TRBD2 as a possible D gene (5 bases). The germline CDR1 and CDR2 sequences are SGHRS and YFSETQ. The CDR3 extends over 16 amino acids. V was clipped by 4 bases and J by 0 bases, with 15 bases between them. This chain's CDR3 is CASSPGLIPSTDTQYF. The CDR3 DNA sequence: TGCGCCAGCAGCCCAGGACTGATACCTAGCACAGATACGCAGTATTTT. Together with reference TRBV5-1 and TRBJ2-3, the CDR3 gives the full variable domain: KAGVTQTPRYLIKTRGQQVTLSCSPISGHRSVSWYQQTPGQGLQFLFEYFSETQRNKGNFPGRFSGRQFSNSRSEMNVSTLELGDSALYLCASSPGLIPSTDTQYFGPGTRLTVL.

The chain is built from TRBV19 and TRBJ1-4; D is possibly TRBD1 (5 bases). The length of the CDR3 is 11 residues. Looked up from germline, CDR1 is LNHDA and CDR2 is SQIVND (reference sequence). V was clipped by 4 bases and J by 12 bases, with 9 bases between them. CDR3 sequence reads: CASSRGIELFF. The CDR3 DNA follows: TGTGCCAGTAGTAGGGGCATCGAACTGTTTTTT.

The J gene is TRBJ2-4, the V gene TRBV19; possibly TRBD1 for D (7 bases). V lost 5 bases and J 3 bases, leaving 20 bases between the germline ends. Germline-derived CDR1 and CDR2 are LNHDA and SQIVND (reference sequence). The CDR3 spans 17 residues. CDR3 sequence: CASSGTGAGRGKNIQYF. The CDR3 DNA reads TGTGCCAGTAGTGGAACAGGGGCGGGGAGAGGCAAAAACATTCAGTACTTC.

This chain joins TRBV6-5 and TRBJ2-1; TRBD2 is a possible D gene (5 bases). The ends were cut back, 2 bases at V and 5 bases at J, with 16 bases in the middle. The CDR3 has 16 amino acids. CDR1 MNHEY and CDR2 SVGAGI come from the germline V gene. CDR3 DNA sequence: TGTGCCAGCAGTTACCTTAGCGTGAGAAACGACAATGAGCAGTTCTTC. Its translation: CASSYLSVRNDNEQFF.

The chain is built from TRBV5-4 and TRBJ2-5, with 8 bases fitting TRBD1. V lost 6 bases, J lost 2 bases, and 6 bases stayed unmatched. Germline loops: CDR1 SGHNT, CDR2 YYREEE (reference sequence). The CDR3 is 14 amino acids. The CDR3 spells CASNRDRQQETQYF. In nucleotides, the CDR3 is TGTGCCAGCAATCGGGACAGGCAGCAAGAGACCCAGTACTTC.

The chain combines TRBV7-7 with TRBJ2-2; D call uncertain. The V and J ends lost 4 bases and 1 base respectively, with 7 bases between them. This CDR3 contains 14 residues. Germline CDR1 and CDR2: SSHAT and FNYEAQ (reference sequence). For the CDR3, the DNA is TGTGCCAGCAGCTCCAGCGTGAACACCGGGGAGCTGTTTTTT. Residues: CASSSSVNTGELFF. The entire variable domain, with the rest obtained from reference TRBV7-7 and TRBJ2-2, is as follows: GAGVSQSPRYKVTKRGQDVTLRCDPISSHATLYWYQQALGQGPEFLTYFNYEAQPDKSGLPSDRFSAERPEGSISTLTIQRTEQRDSAMYRCASSSSVNTGELFFGEGSRLTVL.

V and J are TRBV19 and TRBJ1-2; 8 bases align to TRBD1. CDR1 and CDR2 (germline): LNHDA, SQIVND (reference sequence). After removal of 7 bases from V and 8 bases from J, the junction contained 12 bases not matched to a gene. CDR3 size: 14 residues. The CDR3, as DNA: TGTGCCAGTAAGCGGGACAGGCAGAGTCGGGGCTACACCTTC. Its protein is CASKRDRQSRGYTF.

V is TRBV7-6 and J is TRBJ1-6; 7 bases are shared with TRBD1. The CDR3 is 16 residues long. The germline V gene encodes CDR1 SGHVS and CDR2 FNYEAQ. V gave up 4 bases and J gave up 13 bases; unmatched junction bases: 16. This CDR3 is CASSYGQADGIHPLHF. In DNA, the CDR3 is TGTGCCAGCAGCTACGGACAGGCGGACGGAATTCACCCCCTCCACTTT.

This rearrangement joins TRBV7-9 to TRBJ2-2, with 12 nucleotides matching TRBD2. V lost 5 bases and J lost 5; bases outside the gene matches: 3. Per the germline V gene, CDR1 is SEHNR and CDR2 is FQNEAQ (reference sequence). CDR3 length: 15 amino acids. DNA for the CDR3: TGTGCCAGCAGCGACACTAGCGGGGGGACCGGGGAGCTGTTTTTT. It yields the protein CASSDTSGGTGELFF.

The V call is TRBV4-2, the J call TRBJ2-7, with 10 bases matching TRBD2. From germline, CDR1 is LGHNA and CDR2 YNFKEQ. Trimming removed 0 bases from V and 0 bases from J; junction bases left unmatched: 11. There are 19 residues in the CDR3. The CDR3, as DNA: TGTGCCAGCAGCCAAGAGTGGACTAGCGGTGGGTCCCACTCCTACGAGCAGTACTTC. Translated: CASSQEWTSGGSHSYEQYF.

This chain joins TRBV20-1 and TRBJ2-5; D is unresolved. CDR1 is DFQATT and CDR2 is SNEGSKA in the germline V gene (reference sequence). The V gene lost 6 bases and the J gene lost 0 bases, with 5 bases spanning the gap. This CDR3 has 11 residues. CDR3 DNA: TGCAGTGCCCACTACCAAGAGACCCAGTACTTC. It encodes CSAHYQETQYF.

This clone was counted once. The genes are TRBV7-6 and TRBJ2-3; 10 nucleotides agree with TRBD2. The germline CDR1 and CDR2 sequences are SGHVS and FNYEAQ. J gave up 2 bases and V 5 bases, and 7 bases lay outside the gene matches. This CDR3 has 16 amino acids. The CDR3 region has the DNA TGTGCCAGCAGCGGAGGTAGCGGGGGGCACACAGATACGCAGTATTTT. Translated: CASSGGSGGHTDTQYF.

CDR3 region: CASSLVRTGGRETQYF. The CDR3 nucleotides read TGTGCCAGCAGCTTAGTCAGGACTGGAGGGCGAGAGACCCAGTACTTC. The chain employs TRBV11-2 and TRBJ2-5, with a weak D call TRBD2 (6 bases). The germline gives CDR1 SGHAT, CDR2 FQNNGV. CDR3 length: 16 amino acids. The ends were cut back, 1 base at V and 4 bases at J, with 16 bases in the middle.

The chain combines TRBV7-8 with TRBJ2-3; tentative D call: TRBD1 (6 bases). The CDR3 consists of 16 residues. The V gene lost 5 bases and the J gene lost 4 bases, with 19 bases spanning the gap. CDR1 and CDR2 (germline): SGHVS, FQNEAQ. The CDR3 sequence: CASSPGRGAGADTQYF. The CDR3 region has the DNA TGTGCCAGCAGCCCAGGGAGAGGGGCAGGGGCAGATACGCAGTATTTT.

The count of this clone is one. This chain connects TRBV30 to TRBJ1-3, with D possibly TRBD1 on 6 matching bases. This CDR3 is 12 amino acids long. The germline V gene has CDR1 GTSNPN and CDR2 SVGIG (reference sequence). Trimming cost V 4 bases and J 2 bases, with 6 bases left between them. In nucleotides, the CDR3 is TGTGCCTGGACAGGGGCTGGAAACACCATATATTTT. This encodes CAWTGAGNTIYF.